These 11 T cell receptor beta chains were sequenced from one sample in a study of T cell changes during pregnancy in multiple sclerosis (dated by TCRdb to 2018 to 2020). The receptor library was made with the immunoSEQ multiplex PCR assay. Entries here come from immuneACCESS through TCRdb and include only in-frame sequences with V and J called. Some clones fail to appear in such tables; in the studies checked, an unresolved V gene covers under half of the shortfall, and the cause of the remainder is unknown. For this sample there are more than 75,000 clones; approximately 92% appear just once. The top ten clonotypes cover 1% of the sample. Sequencing used peripheral blood, obtained in the first trimester of pregnancy. All receptors derive from a female donor with multiple sclerosis, enrolled in a pregnancy study.

This sequence joins TRBV5-1 and TRBJ2-7; TRBD2 is a possible D gene (6 bases). CDR3 length: 15 amino acids. V lost 0 bases, J lost 2 bases, and 12 bases lay in between. Germline V gene lookup returns CDR1 SGHRS and CDR2 YFSETQ. The CDR3 DNA reads as TGCGCCAGCAGCTTGGATCTCGGGGGTCCCTACGAGCAGTACTTC. Amino acid sequence: CASSLDLGGPYEQYF.

V gene TRBV4-1 combines with J gene TRBJ2-1, with 14 bases aligning to TRBD2. Looked up from germline, CDR1 is MGHRA and CDR2 is YSYEKL. The trim removed 0 bases at V and 7 bases at J, leaving 8 bases unmatched. This CDR3 has 18 residues. CDR3 nucleotide sequence: TGCGCCAGCAGCCAAGACTCACGACTAGCGGGGGGGGTGAATGAGCAGTTCTTC. Amino acids: CASSQDSRLAGGVNEQFF.

The V call is TRBV5-1, the J call TRBJ2-3; D is possibly TRBD2 (6 bases). Germline V gene sequence: CDR1 SGHRS, CDR2 YFSETQ. V was trimmed by 1 base and J by 1 base, leaving 10 bases between them. The CDR3 spans 15 residues. CDR3 residues: CASSLYTGGTDTQYF. The CDR3 nucleotides read TGCGCCAGCAGCTTGTACACGGGGGGCACAGATACGCAGTATTTT.

DNA for the CDR3: TGTGCCAGCAGCCTCGGGCGGGGACCCAGCACAGATACGCAGTATTTT. Translating it yields CASSLGRGPSTDTQYF. The genes are TRBV6-6 and TRBJ2-3; possible D gene TRBD2, 6 bases. This CDR3 is 16 amino acids long. Trimming removed 6 bases from V and 0 bases from J, with 16 bases in between. Germline lookup yields CDR1 MNHNY and CDR2 SVGAGI (reference sequence).

The chain carries TRBV6-5 and TRBJ2-2, with TRBD2 matching 9 bases. Germline V gene data show CDR1 as MNHEY and CDR2 as SVGAGI. The trim removed 4 bases at V and 5 bases at J, leaving 8 bases unmatched. There are 16 residues in the CDR3. The CDR3 DNA reads TGTGCCAGCAGTTTTCTAGCGGGGATTTCAACCGGGGAGCTGTTTTTT. This translates into CASSFLAGISTGELFF.

J is TRBJ1-5 and V is TRBV7-2; 7 bases agree with TRBD1. V was clipped by 5 bases and J by 2 bases; unmatched bases: 3. Per germline, CDR1 SGHTA and CDR2 FQGNSA. CDR3 size: 14 residues. The CDR3 nucleotides are TGTGCCAGCAGCCGACAGGGAGGCAATCAGCCCCAGCATTTT. Amino acid sequence: CASSRQGGNQPQHF.

There are a few counts of this clone. The V and J genes are TRBV6-5 and TRBJ1-2, with D possibly TRBD1 on 5 matching bases. V was shortened by 6 bases and J by 6 bases, with 14 bases between the two germline ends. Per germline, CDR1 MNHEY and CDR2 SVGAGI. The CDR3 totals 13 residues. The CDR3 DNA reads TGTGCCAGCAGCTACCGGACACGGGATGGCTACACCTTC. Translated, it gives CASSYRTRDGYTF.

The V and J genes are TRBV2 and TRBJ2-2; the match to TRBD1 covers 12 bases. The CDR3 is 17 amino acids. From germline, CDR1 is SNHLY and CDR2 FYNNEI. V was clipped by 6 bases and J by 6 bases; unmatched bases: 11. The CDR3: CASRGGQGAWMSGELFF. The DNA for the CDR3 is TGTGCCAGCAGGGGGGGACAGGGGGCGTGGATGTCCGGGGAGCTGTTTTTT.

The chain combines TRBV4-3 with TRBJ1-6; 9 nucleotides align to TRBD1. Per germline, CDR1 LGHNA and CDR2 YSLEER. Germline trimming cut 4 bases from V and 9 bases from J; bases unmatched to any gene: 4. The CDR3 is 14 residues long. The DNA of the CDR3 is TGCGCCAGCAGCCTGGGACAGGGCAGTTCACCCCTCCACTTT. Its translation is CASSLGQGSSPLHF.

This clone showed up just a few times. The chain links TRBV5-4 to TRBJ1-1, with 8 bases identical to TRBD1. With V trimmed by 4 bases and J by 3 bases, 8 bases remained unmatched. The length of the CDR3 is 15 residues. CDR1 is SGHNT and CDR2 is YYREEE in the germline V gene (reference sequence). This CDR3 reads CASSIHQGAYTEAFF. The DNA for the CDR3 is TGTGCCAGCAGCATCCATCAGGGGGCATACACTGAAGCTTTCTTT.

The V gene is TRBV5-1, the J gene TRBJ2-7; 9 nucleotides match TRBD1. CDR3 length: 16 residues. CDR1 and CDR2 from the germline V gene are SGHRS and YFSETQ. Trimming removed 10 bases from V and 5 bases from J; junction bases left unmatched: 19. In DNA form, the CDR3 reads TGCGCCTCCTCCCGGCCCCAGACAGGGGGGAATCACGAGCAGTACTTC. Protein: CASSRPQTGGNHEQYF.